The 12 T cell receptor beta chains in this list originate from one sample, sequenced in a study of CXCR3-negative and CXCR3-positive naive CD8 T cells. These receptors lack a known antigen. General study points: Researchers report that CXCR3-positive naive cells carry more hydrophobic TRB CDR3s than CXCR3-negative naive cells.

With UMI labels, 5' RACE was used to prepare the TRB cDNA libraries. TCRdb reprocessed the 5' RACE reads, with one entry per CDR3 protein and no DNA. The data show 49,000 or so distinct CDR3 sequences, and the top ten clones hold around 0.58%. The sequenced material came from naive CXCR3+ CD8+ T cells from blood. Stated subset: CD45RO-CCR7+CD27+CD95- naive CD8+ T cells expressing CXCR3 (TNR3+). The receptors were gathered from a human donor in good health. Some clones in this sample may be carry-over from other donors' samples.

The chain's CDR3 is CATSSTGGLNEQYF. This chain uses TRBV15 with TRBJ2-7; TCRdb indicates TRBD1, and absent DNA this call remains unverified. This CDR3 contains 14 residues. CDR1 is LNHNV, CDR2 YYDKDF, per germline (reference sequence). The full variable domain, completed using reference TRBV15 and TRBJ2-7, is DAMVIQNPRYQVTQFGKPVTLSCSQTLNHNVMYWYQQKSSQAPKLLFHYYDKDFNNEADTPDNFQSRRPNTSFCFLDIRSPGLGDTAMYLCATSSTGGLNEQYFGPGTRLTVT.

This chain connects TRBV7-9 to TRBJ1-2; TCRdb gives TRBD1 as the D gene, but with no DNA this cannot be confirmed. The length of the CDR3 is 18 residues. Germline loops: CDR1 SEHNR, CDR2 FQNEAQ (reference sequence). CDR3 amino acids: CASSFNPGTGGASVGYTF.

The chain links TRBV4-2 to TRBJ2-1; TCRdb's D call of TRBD1 is untestable without DNA. The CDR3 is made up of 16 amino acids. CDR1 and CDR2 from the germline V gene are LGHNA and YNFKEQ. CDR3 loop: CASSPGTGVGYNEQFF.

The J gene is TRBJ2-5, the V gene TRBV12-3 or TRBV12-4; the TCRdb D gene call, TRBD2, has no DNA to confirm it. The CDR3 has 15 amino acids. Here the CDR3 reads CASTPGTSEIETQYF.

The chain joins TRBV24-1 to TRBJ2-2; TCRdb names TRBD1, which stays unverified in the absence of DNA. This CDR3 has 13 residues. Per germline, CDR1 KGHDR and CDR2 SFDVKD. The CDR3 spells CATSDSTGIKLFF.

The chain employs TRBV4-1 and TRBJ2-5; the TCRdb call, TRBD1, lacks DNA for checking. CDR3 size: 15 residues. Germline CDR1 reads MGHRA; CDR2 reads YSYEKL. The CDR3 loop reads CASSQPGALQETQYF.

The genes are TRBV6-5 and TRBJ2-3; the TCRdb D gene call, TRBD2, has no DNA to confirm it. The CDR3 is made up of 14 amino acids. The germline CDR1 and CDR2 sequences are MNHEY and SVGAGI. The chain's CDR3 is CASSKMGPTDTQYF.

The chain couples TRBV7-9 to TRBJ1-6; without DNA, the TCRdb call of TRBD1 cannot be checked. The germline V gene has CDR1 SEHNR and CDR2 FQNEAQ (reference sequence). The CDR3 is 16 amino acids. The CDR3 here is CASSSLGTGSNSPLHF.

The chain couples TRBV29-1 to TRBJ2-7; the D call of TRBD2 rests on TCRdb alone, since no DNA is present to check it. Germline values: CDR1 SQVTM, CDR2 ANQGSEA. The CDR3 runs 15 residues. The CDR3 here is CSVEDGRDERAVRYF.

The chain recombines TRBV23-1 with TRBJ2-7; TCRdb designates TRBD1, a call that cannot be tested without DNA. TRBV23-1 is recorded as an ORF, its role being uncertain. CDR3 length: 15 residues. The CDR3 reads CASSQVGQGADEQYF.

The genes are TRBV4-2 and TRBJ2-7; TCRdb picks TRBD2, but there is no DNA to check that call. The germline V gene has CDR1 LGHNA and CDR2 YNFKEQ. There are 14 residues in the CDR3. CDR3 sequence reads: CASSQPGLANEQYF.

The chain carries TRBV20-1 and TRBJ2-7. CDR1 and CDR2 from the germline V gene are DFQATT and SNEGSKA (reference sequence). The CDR3 loop spans 12 amino acids. CDR3: CSARDQGFEQYF.